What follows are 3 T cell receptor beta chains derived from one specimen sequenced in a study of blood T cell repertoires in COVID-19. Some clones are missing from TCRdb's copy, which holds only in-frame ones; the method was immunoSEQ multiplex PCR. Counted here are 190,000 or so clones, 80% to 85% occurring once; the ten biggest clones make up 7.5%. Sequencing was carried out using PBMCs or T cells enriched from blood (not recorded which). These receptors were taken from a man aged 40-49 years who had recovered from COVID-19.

Written as DNA, the CDR3 is TGCGCCAGCAGCTTGGGGACAGGGGCTGGAAACACCATATATTTT. This encodes CASSLGTGAGNTIYF. This chain uses TRBV5-1 with TRBJ1-3, with TRBD1 matching over 9 bases. This CDR3 is 15 amino acids long. Germline loops: CDR1 SGHRS, CDR2 YFSETQ. J gave up 2 bases and V 0 bases, and 0 bases lay outside the gene matches.

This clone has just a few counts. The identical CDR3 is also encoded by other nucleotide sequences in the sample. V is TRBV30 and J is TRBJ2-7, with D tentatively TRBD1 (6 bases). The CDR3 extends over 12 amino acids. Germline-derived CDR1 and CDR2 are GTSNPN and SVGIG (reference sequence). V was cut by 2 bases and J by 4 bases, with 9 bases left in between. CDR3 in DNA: TGTGCCTGGAGTCCGGACAGTTACGAGCAGTACTTC. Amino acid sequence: CAWSPDSYEQYF. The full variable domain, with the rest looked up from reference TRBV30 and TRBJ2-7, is SQTIHQWPATLVQPVGSPLSLECTVEGTSNPNLYWYRQAAGRGLQLLFYSVGIGQISSEVPQNLSASRPQDRQFILSSKKLLLSDSGFYLCAWSPDSYEQYFGPGTRLTVT.

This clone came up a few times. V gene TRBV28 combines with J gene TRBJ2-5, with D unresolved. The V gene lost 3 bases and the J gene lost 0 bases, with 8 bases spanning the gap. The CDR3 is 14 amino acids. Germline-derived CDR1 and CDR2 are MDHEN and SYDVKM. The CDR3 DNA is TGTGCCAGCAGTTTGTTCTCTTACCAAGAGACCCAGTACTTC. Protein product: CASSLFSYQETQYF.